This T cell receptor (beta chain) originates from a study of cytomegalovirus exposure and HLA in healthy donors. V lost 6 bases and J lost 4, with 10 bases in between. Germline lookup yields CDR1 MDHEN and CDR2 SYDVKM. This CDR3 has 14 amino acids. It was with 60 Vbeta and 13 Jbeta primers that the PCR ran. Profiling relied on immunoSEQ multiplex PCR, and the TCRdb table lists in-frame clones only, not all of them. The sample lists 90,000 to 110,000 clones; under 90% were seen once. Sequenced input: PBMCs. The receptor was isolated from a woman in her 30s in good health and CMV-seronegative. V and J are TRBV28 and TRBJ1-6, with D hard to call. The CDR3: CASRRVSYNSPLHF. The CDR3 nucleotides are TGTGCCAGCAGACGGGTTAGTTATAATTCACCCCTCCACTTT.